This T cell receptor (beta chain) was found in a study of blood T cell repertoires in COVID-19 (dated by TCRdb to 2018 to 2020). Broadly, across the study: Samples covering the acute and convalescent phases of COVID-19 were provided by collaborators in the United States, Italy and Spain. The dataset comprised deeply sampled blood TCRbeta repertoires from subjects exposed to, actively infected with, or recovered from COVID-19. The material from the prospective study consisted of cDNA or gDNA derived from T cells, B-cell-depleted T cells, or PBMCs. Where available, HLA class I and class II types were obtained from metadata supplied by the sample provider rather than from assay-based typing. The repertoires were made available in a free public database intended to serve as a resource for research on the immune response to SARS-CoV-2. Samples were obtained from the ongoing ImmuneRACE study (first 160 participants) and from 1,254 subjects provided by 6 global collaborators. The sample metadata nearly always contained a de-identified subject ID, COVID-19 status, age in years and sex.

To note about this clone: What antigen it recognizes has not been identified. Base qualities are missing; no much larger clone stands one base away.

What the work shows at the level of the full study, not this receptor alone: Clinical and demographic metadata were provided uncurated, with the amount varying by source and participant.

Taken from cysteine to phenylalanine, the CDR3 has 14 residues. Of the read, only the CDR3 DNA is kept; its 42 bases are in frame from base 1. Trimming accounts for 8 bases at V and 5 bases at J, while the number of junction bases matched to no gene is 9. The germline V gene supplies CDR1 MGHRA and CDR2 YSYEKL. In the prospective study, participants were about 18 to 95 years old, resided in 25 or so geographic areas of the United States, and were enrolled through a virtual design. Cohort assignment in the prospective study relied on participant-reported clinical history from a screening survey and a study questionnaire. Each participant in the prospective study had whole blood, serum and a nasopharyngeal or oropharyngeal swab collected by mobile phlebotomists. Participants in the prospective study had the option to provide additional blood draws and questionnaires over a roughly 2-month period. Blood samples from the prospective study were shipped frozen or at room temperature prior to DNA extraction.

TCRbeta CDR3 regions were amplified from genomic DNA using the immunoSEQ Assay, a bias-controlled multiplex PCR. On the study's bioinformatics: The number of nucleated cells in each sample was estimated from the amplification of reference gene primers within the assay. To quantify the absolute abundance of each unique TCRbeta CDR3 rearrangement, sequence reads were collapsed and filtered. For each sample, productive Simpson clonality was calculated by taking the square root of Simpson's diversity index across productive rearrangements. The clones in this table, taken by TCRdb from immuneACCESS, are in-frame only. Not every clone is retained; where verified, under half of the shortfall comes from an unresolved V gene, and the cause of the rest is unknown. That table furnishes V, J and clone size, whereas the DNA furnished D and trimming. The sample includes hundreds of thousands of clones, with 70% to 90% observed a single time. Under 4.5% of the sample lies in the top ten.

Sequenced: PBMCs or T cells enriched from blood (not recorded which). This TCR was sampled from a man aged 25 to 40 with acute COVID-19. The chain is encoded by TRBV4-1 joined to TRBJ2-3; TRBD2 fits 8 bases in the junction. The CDR3 amino acid sequence is: CASDRGAGGDTQYF. The nucleotide sequence is TGCGCCAGCGACCGGGGGGCGGGGGGAGATACGCAGTATTTT.